This T cell receptor (beta chain) was profiled in a study of cytomegalovirus exposure and HLA in healthy donors. The primer mix had 60 Vbeta and 13 Jbeta primers. Libraries were prepared by immunoSEQ multiplex PCR; TCRdb keeps only in-frame clonotypes and omits some of them. The top ten clones hold 4% of a sample with about 130,000 clones, 81% of them seen once. The CDR3 has 14 residues. Germline CDR1 SEHNR, CDR2 FQNEAQ (reference sequence). Between the trimmed V and J ends, which lost 5 bases and 0 bases, there was a span of 10 bases. The sequence derives from a man aged 18 to 30 in good health and CMV-seropositive. Source material: PBMCs. This sequence joins TRBV7-9 and TRBJ1-1; D perhaps matches TRBD1 (5 bases). Here the CDR3 reads CASSAGFLNTEAFF. The CDR3 region has the DNA TGTGCCAGCAGCGCAGGGTTTTTGAACACTGAAGCTTTCTTT.